This entry lists 23 T cell receptor beta chains sequenced from one sample in a study of CD8+CD57+ T cells in acquired aplastic anemia. Genomic DNA, the template, was used for profiling of the TCR beta VDJ and CDR3. Via MiXCR, TCRdb re-called the reads, giving one row per CDR3 protein. The sample carries over 250,000 distinct CDR3 sequences, around three fifths recorded once. Patients chosen for sequencing had CD8+CD57+ cells that had expanded, as shown by flow cytometry. Sequenced material: sorted CD4+, CD8+, or CD8+CD57+ T cells (not recorded which) from PBMCs. All receptors derive from a human donor with aplastic anemia.

V usage is TRBV20-1 and J usage is TRBJ1-1; the match to TRBD1 covers 7 bases. Germline trimming cut 3 bases from V and 2 bases from J; bases unmatched to any gene: 9. The CDR3 is 15 amino acids. The germline V gene has CDR1 DFQATT and CDR2 SNEGSKA (reference sequence). CDR3: CSASGGTADNTEAFF. The CDR3 nucleotides read TGCAGTGCTAGTGGCGGGACAGCCGATAACACTGAAGCTTTCTTT.

Concerning this clonotype itself: The CDR3 does not end in the conserved phenylalanine or tryptophan, so this is likely a read error. V usage is TRBV3-1 and J usage is TRBJ2-1; 11 nucleotides align to TRBD2. This CDR3 has 14 residues. V lost 4 bases, J lost 13 bases, and 9 bases stayed unmatched. CDR1 and CDR2 (germline): LGHDT, YNNKEL (reference sequence). CDR3 in DNA: TGTGCCAGCAGCCCCTCTAGCGGGAGGACTGAACAGTTCCTC. This codes for CASSPSSGRTEQFL.

J is TRBJ1-6 and V is TRBV19, with TRBD1 matching 7 bases. Germline assignment: CDR1 LNHDA and CDR2 SQIVND (reference sequence). The CDR3 runs to 15 residues. V was pared by 6 bases and J by 4 bases, with 6 bases of the junction left unmatched. The DNA of the CDR3 is TGTGCCAGTAGGCATACAGGGGTGTATAATTCACCCCTCCACTTT. It yields the protein CASRHTGVYNSPLHF.

The chain joins TRBV10-2 to TRBJ2-3, with 8 bases fitting TRBD2. Trimming removed 5 bases from V and 4 bases from J; junction bases left unmatched: 8. The CDR3 is made up of 15 amino acids. The germline V gene encodes CDR1 WSHSY and CDR2 SAAADI. The CDR3 region has the DNA TGCGCCAGCAGTCTGGGACTAGGGGGTGCAGATACGCAGTATTTT. It specifies CASSLGLGGADTQYF.

The chain recombines TRBV27 with TRBJ2-3, with TRBD2 matching over 7 bases. The CDR3 has 15 amino acids. The V and J ends lost 6 bases and 6 bases, in that order; junction bases with no gene match: 12. Germline-derived CDR1 and CDR2 are MNHEY and SMNVEV (reference sequence). The CDR3 reads CASSLAGGRADTQYF. DNA for the CDR3: TGTGCCAGCAGCTTAGCTGGCGGGAGAGCTGATACGCAGTATTTT.

In this sample, this clonotype turned up many times. The chain couples TRBV19 to TRBJ2-6; perhaps TRBD1 as D (5 bases). Germline V gene sequence: CDR1 LNHDA, CDR2 SQIVND (reference sequence). Trimming left V 5 bases short and J 0 bases short, with 14 bases between. The CDR3 totals 17 residues. CDR3 nucleotides: TGTGCCAGTAGTCAAGGACAAGTCATCTCTGGGGCCAACGTCCTGACTTTC. Protein sequence: CASSQGQVISGANVLTF.

The CDR3 is CSASHEQYF. The CDR3 DNA reads TGCAGTGCTAGTCACGAGCAGTACTTC. V usage is TRBV20-1 and J usage is TRBJ2-7; D is ambiguous. The CDR3 runs 9 residues. CDR1 is DFQATT and CDR2 is SNEGSKA in the germline V gene (reference sequence). V lost 3 bases and J lost 5, with 2 bases in between.

This clonotype was counted a few times. The rearrangement joins TRBV20-1 to TRBJ1-6; TRBD1 matches at 9 bases. Germline-derived CDR1 and CDR2 are DFQATT and SNEGSKA (reference sequence). The V gene end was trimmed by 6 bases and the J gene end by 6 bases; junction bases not matched to a gene: 3. The CDR3 extends over 13 amino acids. The CDR3: CSAQGQGNSPLHF. The CDR3 DNA reads as TGCAGTGCACAGGGACAGGGTAATTCACCCCTCCACTTT.

The CDR3 DNA is TGTGCCAGCAGTGGGAGACGGGGGGCCCAGCATTTT. It yields the protein CASSGRRGAQHF. The chain couples TRBV2 to TRBJ1-5; TRBD1 might be the D (5 bases). Trimming cost V 4 bases and J 11 bases, with 12 bases left between them. Looked up from germline, CDR1 is SNHLY and CDR2 is FYNNEI. The CDR3 loop spans 12 amino acids.

This clonotype was recorded at least ten times. This chain joins TRBV5-1 and TRBJ1-1, with D uncertain. The CDR3 runs 13 residues. Between the trimmed V and J ends, which lost 2 bases and 1 base, there was a span of 6 bases. Germline V gene data show CDR1 as SGHRS and CDR2 as YFSETQ. The CDR3 sequence is CASSFTENTEAFF. CDR3 DNA: TGCGCCAGCAGCTTCACAGAGAACACTGAAGCTTTCTTT.

The chain carries TRBV2 and TRBJ2-2, with a possible D match to TRBD2 (7 bases). Germline lookup yields CDR1 SNHLY and CDR2 FYNNEI. The CDR3 covers 16 residues. V was pared by 9 bases and J by 4 bases, with 21 bases between. CDR3 residues: CASLEGGVGVTGELFF. The CDR3 nucleotides are TGTGCCAGTCTAGAAGGGGGGGTTGGGGTCACCGGGGAGCTGTTTTTT.

This clonotype was picked up a small number of times. J is TRBJ2-7 and V is TRBV29-1, with unresolved D. Germline V CDR1 and CDR2: SQVTM, ANQGSEA. This CDR3 has 13 residues. V shed 1 base and J shed 0 bases, with 7 bases lying between them. The DNA of the CDR3 is TGCAGCGTTGAAGGGGGATTCTCCTACGAGCAGTACTTC. It yields the protein CSVEGGFSYEQYF.

Ten or more counts support this clonotype. The V call is TRBV10-3, the J call TRBJ1-2; no reliable D call. Germline CDR1 ENHRY, CDR2 SYGVKD. The CDR3 runs 11 residues. V dropped 10 bases and J dropped 8 bases, with 14 bases sitting between them. The CDR3 is CANNGLIGYTF. CDR3 coding DNA: TGTGCCAACAACGGGCTCATAGGCTACACCTTC.

This clonotype was found a few times. The genes are TRBV20-1 and TRBJ2-7; TRBD1 matches 9 bases. The V gene's germline CDR1 is DFQATT and CDR2 SNEGSKA (reference sequence). The CDR3 runs to 11 residues. Trimming removed 3 bases from V and 7 bases from J; junction bases left unmatched: 1. The CDR3 nucleotides read TGCAGTGCTAGGGGACAGGGAGAGCAGTACTTC. As protein: CSARGQGEQYF.

This clonotype came up many times. V and J are TRBV6-1 and TRBJ2-3; 12 bases are shared with TRBD2. V was clipped by 6 bases and J by 5 bases; unmatched bases: 3. The germline CDR1 and CDR2 sequences are MNHNS and SASEGT. This CDR3 spans 14 amino acids. CDR3 in DNA: TGTGCCAGCAGGTTACTAGCGGGGGGAGATACGCAGTATTTT. Translated: CASRLLAGGDTQYF.

This sequence joins TRBV19 and TRBJ1-1, with D possibly TRBD1 on 5 matching bases. V was cut by 8 bases and J by 1 base, with 11 bases left in between. Germline CDR1 is LNHDA and CDR2 is SQIVND (reference sequence). The CDR3 runs 13 residues. The CDR3 DNA reads as TGTGCCAGTGGAGGGGCGCGGAACACTGAAGCTTTCTTT. As protein: CASGGARNTEAFF.

This clonotype came up many times. The gene calls are TRBV4-2 and TRBJ2-3; the match to TRBD2 covers 9 bases. V gave up 5 bases and J gave up 3 bases; unmatched junction bases: 15. Germline CDR1 is LGHNA and CDR2 is YNFKEQ. The CDR3 runs 18 residues. CDR3 loop: CASSRRGQRGVGTDTQYF. CDR3 nucleotides: TGTGCCAGCAGCAGACGGGGGCAGCGGGGGGTCGGAACAGATACGCAGTATTTT.

The CDR3 region is CASSVSSGGTMQETQYF. Written as DNA, the CDR3 is TGTGCCAGCAGCGTAAGTAGCGGGGGAACAATGCAAGAGACCCAGTACTTC. The chain is built from TRBV9 and TRBJ2-1; 9 nucleotides agree with TRBD2. The DNA end is a closer match to TRBJ2-5, so the J assignment may be wrong. The germline gives CDR1 SGDLS, CDR2 YYNGEE. This CDR3 is 17 amino acids long.

The chain joins TRBV19 to TRBJ1-1, with D tentatively TRBD1 (5 bases). The CDR3 totals 14 residues. V lost 3 bases to trimming and J lost 1 base, with 9 bases between them. Germline V lookup: CDR1 LNHDA, CDR2 SQIVND (reference sequence). CDR3 protein: CASSIDSRNTEAFF. Here the CDR3 DNA reads TGTGCCAGTAGTATTGACAGCCGGAACACTGAAGCTTTCTTT.

The V and J genes are TRBV19 and TRBJ1-2; 8 positions match TRBD1. This CDR3 is 16 amino acids long. CDR1 LNHDA and CDR2 SQIVND come from the germline V gene (reference sequence). V lost 5 bases to trimming and J lost 3 bases; unmatched junction nucleotides: 11. As DNA, the CDR3 is TGTGCCAGTAGTGTGGATGACAGGGGTATAGACTATGGCTACACCTTC. Amino acids: CASSVDDRGIDYGYTF.

The CDR3 bases are TGCAGTGCTAGTGGGACTAGCGGGTCCTACAATGAGCAGTATTTT. It encodes CSASGTSGSYNEQYF. The rearrangement joins TRBV20-1 to TRBJ2-3, with TRBD2 matching over 12 bases. The germline gives CDR1 DFQATT, CDR2 SNEGSKA (reference sequence). The J segment lost 11 bases and the V segment lost 3 bases, leaving 12 bases of the junction unmatched. The CDR3 spans 15 residues.

The CDR3 DNA reads as TGCGCCAGCTGTCCGGGACTCCGCACAGATACGCAGTATTTT. It translates to CASCPGLRTDTQYF. J is TRBJ2-3 and V is TRBV10-2, with a weak D call TRBD2 (6 bases). The germline CDR1 and CDR2 sequences are WSHSY and SAAADI. Trimming left V 8 bases short and J 1 base short, with 13 bases between. The CDR3 spans 14 residues.

The table lists this clonotype with a few counts. The chain is built from TRBV3-1 and TRBJ2-2, with TRBD1 matching over 9 bases. The CDR3 extends over 18 amino acids. CDR1 and CDR2 from the germline V gene are LGHDT and YNNKEL (reference sequence). J was trimmed by 4 bases and V by 7 bases; bases with no gene match: 16. CDR3 sequence: CASTPTKNRGPGTGELFF. Here the CDR3 DNA reads TGTGCCAGCACACCAACAAAAAACAGGGGGCCGGGCACCGGGGAGCTGTTTTTT.